This paragraph covers one T cell receptor beta chain sequence. This entry comes from a study of blood T cell repertoires in COVID-19. Study in general: Collection of acute and convalescent COVID-19 samples took place in the United States, Italy and Spain.

Assay used: immunoSEQ multiplex PCR; TCRdb lists only in-frame clones, some missing. Of 180,000 or so clones in the sample, around 88% were seen once. This receptor was obtained from a woman aged 25 to 39 with acute or convalescent COVID-19. Sequencing was carried out using peripheral blood.

CDR3 protein: CASSFMTDTQYF. The CDR3 nucleotides read TGTGCCAGCAGCTTCATGACAGATACGCAGTATTTT. The V gene is TRBV5-6, the J gene TRBJ2-3; no clear D. V lost 2 bases and J 3 bases, leaving 4 bases between the germline ends. Germline CDR1 is SGHDT and CDR2 is YYEEEE. This CDR3 comprises 12 residues.